One and the same sample provided the 14 T cell receptor beta chains below, sequenced in a study of T cells in Graves' hyperthyroidism and ophthalmopathy. Regions amplified from RNA transcripts were the TCR beta CDR3 regions. Carried out on the TCR CDR3, a first-round RT-PCR used the HTBI primer set. TCRdb re-called the multiplex PCR reads through MiXCR, storing one row per CDR3 protein. The sample carries a few hundred thousand distinct CDR3 sequences, 40% to 55% recorded once. Sequencing used peripheral blood or thyroid tissue (not recorded which). These receptor sequences come from a woman aged 18-29 years with Graves' hyperthyroidism.

The sample holds many counts of this clonotype. The chain employs TRBV6-6 and TRBJ1-1; no reliable D call. Trimming stripped 2 bases from V and 3 bases from J, with 13 bases between. Germline V gene data show CDR1 as MNHNY and CDR2 as SVGAGI (reference sequence). This CDR3 has 15 residues. DNA of the CDR3: TGTGCCAGCAGTTACGGGGTGAGGTTGGACACTGAAGCTTTCTTT. This translates into CASSYGVRLDTEAFF.

The V call is TRBV20-1, the J call TRBJ2-7; D not resolved. Matching the DNA end better, TRBJ2-1 makes the J call doubtful. This CDR3 comprises 10 residues. Germline CDR1 is DFQATT and CDR2 is SNEGSKA (reference sequence). In DNA form, the CDR3 reads TGCAGTGTTAGGACGAATGAGCAGTTCTTC. Translated: CSVRTNEQFF.

This clonotype appeared a single time. V is TRBV2 and J is TRBJ1-3; D is uncertain. CDR1 is SNHLY and CDR2 is FYNNEI in the germline V gene. With 9 bases removed from V and 8 bases from J, the gap between germline ends came to 20 bases. The CDR3 contains 14 residues. In DNA, the CDR3 is TGTGCCAGTTCACAAGCGGATGAGCAGTACACCATATATTTT. Protein sequence: CASSQADEQYTIYF.

In this sample, this clonotype turned up many times. The chain links TRBV6-6 to TRBJ2-2; 11 bases fit TRBD2. The CDR3 has 15 residues. The ends lost 5 bases at V and 7 bases at J; junction bases unmatched: 6. Germline V lookup: CDR1 MNHNY, CDR2 SVGAGI (reference sequence). CDR3 in DNA: TGTGCCAGCAGTAGTGGACTAGCGGGTGGCGGGGAGCTGTTTTTT. This encodes CASSSGLAGGGELFF.

This clonotype was picked up a small number of times. This sequence joins TRBV7-2 and TRBJ2-7, with 11 nucleotides matching TRBD2. Germline lookup yields CDR1 SGHTA and CDR2 FQGNSA. The CDR3 loop spans 10 amino acids. In nucleotides, the CDR3 is TGTGCACTAGCGGGAGCCGAGCAGTACTTC. It translates to CALAGAEQYF.

In the case of this clonotype: One end of the junction is discordant with germline, which a read error may explain. V gene TRBV4-1 combines with J gene TRBJ2-2, with 9 bases aligning to TRBD1. Per germline, CDR1 MGHRA and CDR2 YSYEKL. The CDR3 consists of 19 residues. The CDR3 here is CASSQDRLDRGSNTGELLF. The CDR3 DNA is TGCGCCAGCAGCCAAGATCGGCTAGACAGGGGGTCGAACACCGGGGAGCTGCTTTTT.

This clonotype was counted many times. V usage is TRBV19 and J usage is TRBJ1-5; 7 bases line up with TRBD1. With 10 bases clipped from V and 4 bases from J, the junction kept 4 bases outside the gene matches. The CDR3 has 12 amino acids. Germline V gene data show CDR1 as LNHDA and CDR2 as SQIVND (reference sequence). The CDR3 reads CATRQGNQPQHF. For the CDR3, the DNA is TGTGCCACCCGACAGGGAAATCAGCCCCAGCATTTT.

This clonotype turned up a few times. One end of the junction is discordant with germline, which a read error may explain. This chain connects TRBV20-1 to TRBJ2-6; weak D call: TRBD1 (6 bases). Germline CDR1 DFQATT, CDR2 SNEGSKA (reference sequence). CDR3 size: 13 residues. The CDR3 DNA follows: TGCAGTGCTACGAGGGCAGGGGCGAACGTCCTGACTTTC. Its translation: CSATRAGANVLTF.

In this sample, this clonotype turned up many times. This chain links TRBV19 with TRBJ1-4; a weak D match, TRBD1 (6 bases). Germline lookup yields CDR1 LNHDA and CDR2 SQIVND (reference sequence). The length of the CDR3 is 16 residues. V was cut by 7 bases and J by 5 bases, with 20 bases left in between. CDR3 nucleotides: TGTGCCAGTACTAATAGAGGGGACACCTGGAATGAAAAACTGTTTTTT. Its translation is CASTNRGDTWNEKLFF.

This clonotype appeared many times. The V and J genes are TRBV4-2 and TRBJ1-1; D is ambiguous. V lost 0 bases and J lost 4, with 15 bases in between. The CDR3 extends over 16 amino acids. CDR1 is LGHNA, CDR2 YNFKEQ, per germline. CDR3 loop: CASSQEPSRGSTEAFF. DNA of the CDR3: TGTGCCAGCAGCCAAGAACCAAGTCGAGGGAGCACTGAAGCTTTCTTT.

This chain joins TRBV2 and TRBJ2-3; D gene uncertain. V was trimmed by 8 bases and J by 2 bases, leaving 17 bases between them. CDR1 and CDR2 from the germline V gene are SNHLY and FYNNEI. This CDR3 is 15 amino acids long. CDR3 region: CASAPKSPATDTQYF. The CDR3 DNA is TGTGCCAGCGCTCCCAAGTCTCCTGCCACAGATACGCAGTATTTT. The entire variable domain, with the rest obtained from reference TRBV2 and TRBJ2-3, is as follows: EPEVTQTPSHQVTQMGQEVILRCVPISNHLYFYWYRQILGQKVEFLVSFYNNEISEKSEIFDDQFSVERPDGSNFTLKIRSTKLEDSAMYFCASAPKSPATDTQYFGPGTRLTVL.

The chain couples TRBV6-1 to TRBJ1-5; D unclear. Germline CDR1 and CDR2: MNHNS and SASEGT. Trimming removed 1 base from V and 7 bases from J, with 14 bases in between. The CDR3 spans 15 residues. CDR3 nucleotides: TGTGCCAGCAGTGAAGGCACGGGAATCGGCCAGCCCCAGCATTTT. This translates into CASSEGTGIGQPQHF.

This chain connects TRBV24-1 to TRBJ1-5, with D unclear. There are 14 residues in the CDR3. The germline V gene has CDR1 KGHDR and CDR2 SFDVKD. Between the trimmed V and J ends, which lost 7 bases and 11 bases, there was a span of 20 bases. The CDR3 region is CATSSYMATATQHF. CDR3 in DNA: TGTGCCACCAGCTCCTACATGGCAACTGCGACCCAGCATTTT.

Comment on this clonotype: At one end the junction does not follow the germline gene, possibly because of a read error. The chain carries TRBV10-2 and TRBJ1-4; 7 bases align to TRBD1. Per germline, CDR1 WSHSY and CDR2 SAAADI. The CDR3 sequence is 17 residues long. The CDR3 coding sequence is TGTGCCAGCTCACTCAGTGTCCAGGGGGCAACTAATGAAAAACTGTTTTTT. It is translated as CASSLSVQGATNEKLFF.